Sequencing of this T cell receptor beta chain was carried out in a study of cytomegalovirus exposure and HLA in healthy donors. From germline, CDR1 is SQVTM and CDR2 ANQGSEA. This CDR3 contains 12 residues. Trimming left V 3 bases short and J 3 bases short, with 8 bases between. Only in-frame clones appear in the TCRdb table, and some are missing; sequencing was by immunoSEQ multiplex PCR. Of 150,000 or so clones in the sample, 86% are singletons; the top ten hold more than 20%. A few counts support this clone. Material for sequencing was PBMCs. This clonotype was sampled from a man aged 18 to 30 in good health and CMV-seropositive. The chain joins TRBV29-1 to TRBJ1-2; no firm D call. CDR3 sequence (DNA): TGCAGCGTTGAGGGCAGCCACTATGGCTACACCTTC. Translation: CSVEGSHYGYTF.